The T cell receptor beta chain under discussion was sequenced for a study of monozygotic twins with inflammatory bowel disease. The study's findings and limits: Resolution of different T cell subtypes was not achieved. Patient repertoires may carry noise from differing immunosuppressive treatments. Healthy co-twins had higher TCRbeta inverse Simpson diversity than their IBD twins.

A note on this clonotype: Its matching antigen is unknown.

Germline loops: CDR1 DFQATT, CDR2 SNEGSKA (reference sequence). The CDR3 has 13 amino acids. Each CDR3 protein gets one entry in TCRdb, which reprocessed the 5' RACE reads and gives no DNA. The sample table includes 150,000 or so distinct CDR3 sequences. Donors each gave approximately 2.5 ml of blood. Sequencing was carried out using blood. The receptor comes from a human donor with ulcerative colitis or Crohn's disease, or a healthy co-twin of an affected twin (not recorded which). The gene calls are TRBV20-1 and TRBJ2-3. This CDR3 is CSAKRTSTDTQYF.